One sample yielded the 24 T cell receptor beta chains listed below, sequenced in a study of T-cell memory formation after mild COVID-19. TCRdb re-analysed the 5' RACE reads in MiXCR, keeping a single row per CDR3 protein. The profile shows under 300,000 distinct CDR3 sequences, about a sixth of them singletons. Sequencing was done on a sample of PBMCs or a T cell subset sorted from them (not recorded which). The receptors were sampled from a man aged 18 to 35 who had mild COVID-19 (a few samples of this study predate the infection). Cell type and time point are not known.

This clonotype has more than one count but fewer than ten. The rearrangement joins TRBV12-3 or TRBV12-4 to TRBJ1-1; D call uncertain. The CDR3 is made up of 11 amino acids. Trimming took 8 bases from V and 5 from J, leaving 9 bases between them. The DNA of the CDR3 is TGTGCCAGCGCACATCGGACTGAAGCTTTCTTT. Encoded protein: CASAHRTEAFF.

J is TRBJ1-2 and V is TRBV18; no reliable D call. Deletions cut 6 bases from V and 6 bases from J, with 14 bases between. Per the germline V gene, CDR1 is KGHSH and CDR2 is LQKENI. The CDR3 is 13 amino acids. The CDR3 DNA reads as TGTGCCAGCTCCCCCGGGGTCGGAGATGGCTACACCTTC. It encodes CASSPGVGDGYTF.

J is TRBJ2-5 and V is TRBV21-1; the table's D call of TRBD1 was not tested on the DNA. TRBV21-1 counts as a pseudogene. The CDR3 extends over 15 amino acids. This CDR3 reads CASSLGAVSKETQYF. For the CDR3, the DNA is TGTGCCAGCAGCCTCGGGGCGGTATCGAAAGAGACCCAGTACTTC.

The chain has TRBV5-1 and TRBJ1-1; possible D gene TRBD1, 6 bases. V gave up 3 bases and J gave up 1 base, with 16 bases separating them. From germline, CDR1 is SGHRS and CDR2 YFSETQ. The CDR3 sequence is 16 residues long. The CDR3 DNA follows: TGCGCCAGCAGCTCCCCGGGACACCCTAAGAACACTGAAGCTTTCTTT. Translated: CASSSPGHPKNTEAFF.

This clonotype was detected many times. The gene calls are TRBV18 and TRBJ1-1; D remains unclear. Trimming shortened V by 6 bases and J by 1 base, and 12 bases separated the two germline ends. Germline lookup yields CDR1 KGHSH and CDR2 LQKENI. CDR3 length equals 14 residues. CDR3 residues: CASSPGPGNTEAFF. Written as DNA, the CDR3 is TGTGCCAGCTCCCCTGGGCCGGGGAACACTGAAGCTTTCTTT.

The CDR3 protein is CASSQAPGVYNEQFF. As DNA, the CDR3 is TGTGCCAGCAGCCAAGCCCCGGGGGTGTACAATGAGCAGTTCTTC. The genes are TRBV3-1 and TRBJ2-1; tentative D call: TRBD2 (6 bases). Germline CDR1 LGHDT, CDR2 YNNKEL (reference sequence). V was shortened by 1 base and J by 4 bases, with 11 bases between the two germline ends. The CDR3 runs 15 residues.

The sample holds a few counts of this clonotype. The chain employs TRBV20-1 and TRBJ2-7; D may be TRBD1 (5 bases). This CDR3 is built from 15 residues. Germline values: CDR1 DFQATT, CDR2 SNEGSKA (reference sequence). V lost 0 bases to trimming and J lost 6 bases, with 18 bases between them. The CDR3 here is CSARDLAGFSVEQYF. The CDR3 nucleotides are TGCAGTGCTAGAGATCTGGCAGGGTTTTCGGTCGAGCAGTACTTC.

Only a few counts were recorded for this clonotype. The chain is built from TRBV6-2 or TRBV6-3 and TRBJ1-4; D is undetermined. Per the germline V gene, CDR1 is MNHEY and CDR2 is SVGEGT. CDR3 length equals 13 residues. V lost 6 bases, J lost 11 bases, and 16 bases lay in between. The CDR3 DNA is TGTGCCAGCAGCTGGACCTTAGACGCGAAACTGTTTTTT. Translated, it gives CASSWTLDAKLFF.

This clonotype has a count of ten or more. The chain uses TRBV4-1 and TRBJ2-1, with 8 bases matching TRBD2. This CDR3 region has 16 residues. Germline loops: CDR1 MGHRA, CDR2 YSYEKL. Trimming cost V 1 base and J 3 bases; bases outside gene matches: 5. The CDR3 nucleotides are TGCGCCAGCAGCCAAGCCCCGGGACTAGTCTACAATGAGCAGTTCTTC. It specifies CASSQAPGLVYNEQFF.

This chain uses TRBV15 with TRBJ2-3, with D tentatively TRBD1 (6 bases). This CDR3 contains 15 residues. Germline V gene lookup returns CDR1 LNHNV and CDR2 YYDKDF (reference sequence). V was clipped by 2 bases and J by 6 bases, with 15 bases between them. CDR3 sequence: CATSRRSQGSDTQYF. In nucleotides, the CDR3 is TGTGCCACCAGCAGACGGTCTCAGGGGTCGGATACGCAGTATTTT.

This clonotype has just a few counts. The chain links TRBV20-1 to TRBJ2-7; 7 positions agree with TRBD1. Germline V gene lookup returns CDR1 DFQATT and CDR2 SNEGSKA (reference sequence). Trimming removed 6 bases from V and 4 bases from J; junction bases left unmatched: 9. The CDR3 runs to 13 residues. This CDR3 reads CSANKGAGYEQYV. The CDR3 bases are TGCAGTGCAAACAAGGGGGCTGGGTACGAGCAGTACGTC.

At least ten counts were recorded for this clonotype. The genes are TRBV6-2 or TRBV6-3 and TRBJ2-1; possible D gene TRBD2, 6 bases. With 6 bases removed from V and 10 bases from J, the gap between germline ends came to 16 bases. The length of the CDR3 is 13 residues. Germline V gene sequence: CDR1 MNHEY, CDR2 SVGEGT. For the CDR3, the DNA is TGTGCCAGCAGCCTGGACTACCCCTCGGAGCAGTTCTTC. It yields the protein CASSLDYPSEQFF.

This clonotype was counted between two and nine times. V gene TRBV7-2 combines with J gene TRBJ1-2, with a weak D call TRBD1 (5 bases). Germline V lookup: CDR1 SGHTA, CDR2 FQGNSA. V lost 2 bases, J lost 4 bases, and 14 bases lay in between. This CDR3 spans 15 amino acids. The CDR3 DNA reads TGTGCCAGCAGCTTATTCAGTGGGGACTTCTATGGCTACACCTTC. It specifies CASSLFSGDFYGYTF.

Only a few counts were recorded for this clonotype. The chain recombines TRBV20-1 with TRBJ2-1; D is perhaps TRBD2 (7 bases). V shed 2 bases and J shed 8 bases, with 10 bases lying between them. This CDR3 region has 12 residues. Germline CDR1 and CDR2: DFQATT and SNEGSKA (reference sequence). The CDR3 spells CSARQGRDEQFF. Here the CDR3 DNA reads TGCAGTGCTAGACAGGGGAGGGATGAGCAGTTCTTC.

This clonotype was seen many times. This chain connects TRBV7-9 to TRBJ2-1; TRBD2 agrees at 10 bases. The CDR3 has 17 amino acids. V was clipped by 5 bases and J by 7 bases; unmatched bases: 14. CDR1 is SEHNR, CDR2 FQNEAQ, per germline (reference sequence). The CDR3: CASSHLRGLAGVNEQFF. The CDR3 DNA reads TGTGCCAGCAGCCACCTGAGGGGGCTAGCGGGGGTGAATGAGCAGTTCTTC.

This chain joins TRBV7-6 and TRBJ2-5, with D possibly being TRBD2 (5 bases). The ends were cut back, 4 bases at V and 3 bases at J, with 18 bases in the middle. CDR3 length: 16 amino acids. CDR1 and CDR2 from the germline V gene are SGHVS and FNYEAQ. The CDR3 DNA follows: TGTGCCAGCAGCTCCCGAGGACTCCAACTCAAAGAGACCCAGTACTTC. Amino acid sequence: CASSSRGLQLKETQYF.

The chain has TRBV9 and TRBJ2-1; D possibly corresponds to TRBD1 (5 bases). Trimming shortened V by 7 bases and J by 4 bases, and 18 bases separated the two germline ends. Looked up from germline, CDR1 is SGDLS and CDR2 is YYNGEE. The CDR3 totals 15 residues. The DNA for the CDR3 is TGTGCCAGCTATTATCCTAGGGGTCATTACAATGAGCAGTTCTTC. Its protein is CASYYPRGHYNEQFF.

V gene TRBV6-5 combines with J gene TRBJ2-2; 7 bases are shared with TRBD2. Germline-derived CDR1 and CDR2 are MNHEY and SVGAGI. This CDR3 is 16 amino acids long. The J segment lost 4 bases and the V segment lost 5 bases, leaving 10 bases of the junction unmatched. The CDR3 here is CASSTSGSGRTGELFF. CDR3 DNA: TGTGCCAGCAGTACGTCCGGTAGCGGGCGCACCGGGGAGCTGTTTTTT.

The gene calls are TRBV5-5 and TRBJ2-1; D is perhaps TRBD1 (6 bases). The CDR3 contains 16 residues. From germline, CDR1 is SGHKS and CDR2 YYEKEE (reference sequence). The V gene lost 2 bases and the J gene lost 0 bases, with 12 bases spanning the gap. In DNA form, the CDR3 reads TGTGCCAGCAGCTTAACAGGGCTTAGCTCCTACAATGAGCAGTTCTTC. This encodes CASSLTGLSSYNEQFF.

In its sample, this clonotype was seen a few times. The V call is TRBV7-2, the J call TRBJ2-3, with 13 nucleotides matching TRBD2. This CDR3 is 16 amino acids long. V dropped 6 bases and J dropped 4; count of bases not matched to a gene: 7. CDR1 is SGHTA, CDR2 FQGNSA, per germline. CDR3 region: CASRLAGGPLADTQYF. The CDR3 nucleotides read TGTGCCAGCAGACTAGCGGGGGGGCCGTTAGCAGATACGCAGTATTTT.

This chain joins TRBV5-1 and TRBJ1-6; TRBD1 agrees at 8 bases. This CDR3 comprises 17 residues. The trim removed 4 bases at V and 7 bases at J, leaving 13 bases unmatched. Germline CDR1 reads SGHRS; CDR2 reads YFSETQ. CDR3 coding DNA: TGCGCCAGCAGCCCTACCCAGCGGACAGGGTGGAATTCACCCCTCCACTTT. Amino acid sequence: CASSPTQRTGWNSPLHF. The whole variable domain, filled in from reference TRBV5-1 and TRBJ1-6, reads KAGVTQTPRYLIKTRGQQVTLSCSPISGHRSVSWYQQTPGQGLQFLFEYFSETQRNKGNFPGRFSGRQFSNSRSEMNVSTLELGDSALYLCASSPTQRTGWNSPLHFGNGTRLTVT.

This clonotype was counted between two and nine times. V usage is TRBV6-1 and J usage is TRBJ2-7, with 8 bases lining up with TRBD2. The length of the CDR3 is 17 residues. V dropped 4 bases and J dropped 5; count of bases not matched to a gene: 16. Per the germline V gene, CDR1 is MNHNS and CDR2 is SASEGT. The CDR3 nucleotides are TGTGCCAGCAGTGTGATACGAGGACTAGCTAAGATCAACGAGCAGTACTTC. This translates into CASSVIRGLAKINEQYF.

This clonotype has just a few counts. This rearrangement joins TRBV20-1 to TRBJ1-6; the D gene is possibly TRBD1 (5 bases). V was shortened by 3 bases and J by 8 bases, with 11 bases between the two germline ends. Per the germline V gene, CDR1 is DFQATT and CDR2 is SNEGSKA (reference sequence). The CDR3 extends over 13 amino acids. In nucleotides, the CDR3 is TGCAGTGCTAGTTCAGGGTCGGATTCACCCCTCCACTTT. Translated: CSASSGSDSPLHF.

This clonotype was counted a few times. The chain has TRBV2 and TRBJ2-3; 10 bases align to TRBD2. CDR3 length: 16 amino acids. CDR1 is SNHLY and CDR2 is FYNNEI in the germline V gene. Trimming removed 5 bases from V and 6 bases from J; junction bases left unmatched: 11. The CDR3 sequence: CASSPQLSGGADTQYF. Here the CDR3 DNA reads TGTGCCAGCAGTCCGCAGTTGAGCGGGGGGGCGGATACGCAGTATTTT.